This TCR beta chain was identified during a study of T cell responses to AZD1222 COVID-19 vaccine. Background on the study: It was second doses at about 4 or about 12 weeks that were pooled.

Profiled with immunoSEQ multiplex PCR; TCRdb holds only in-frame clones, not every one. The profile shows about 150,000 clones, roughly 91% of them singletons. There are 12 residues in the CDR3. V was shortened by 0 bases and J by 7 bases, with 6 bases between the two germline ends. Germline V CDR1 and CDR2: PRHDT, FYEKMQ (reference sequence). This specimen consisted of peripheral blood, obtained on day 0 of AZD1222 vaccination. V and J are TRBV13 and TRBJ1-1; D gene ambiguous. The receptor's source is an adult in good health. The CDR3 loop reads CASSLGLGEAFF. For the CDR3, the DNA is TGTGCCAGCAGCTTAGGTTTGGGTGAAGCTTTCTTT.